This TCR beta chain was sequenced during a study of blood T cell repertoires in COVID-19. Study background: The analysed material was cDNA or gDNA that came from T cells, B-cell-depleted T cells, or PBMCs.

The assay was immunoSEQ multiplex PCR, and TCRdb's table has in-frame clones only and misses some. The sample contains a few hundred thousand clones, approximately 85% of which appear only once. Trimming removed 1 base at V and 2 bases at J, with 7 bases between. CDR3 length: 14 amino acids. Germline CDR1 SGHNT, CDR2 YYREEE (reference sequence). The V call is TRBV5-4, the J call TRBJ2-1, with D tentatively TRBD1 (6 bases). The source is a human donor with COVID-19, enrolled during active disease. The donor label of this sample is uncertain. Sequencing used peripheral blood. CDR3: CASSLTGTYNEQFF. Written as DNA, the CDR3 is TGTGCCAGCAGCTTGACAGGGACCTACAATGAGCAGTTCTTC.